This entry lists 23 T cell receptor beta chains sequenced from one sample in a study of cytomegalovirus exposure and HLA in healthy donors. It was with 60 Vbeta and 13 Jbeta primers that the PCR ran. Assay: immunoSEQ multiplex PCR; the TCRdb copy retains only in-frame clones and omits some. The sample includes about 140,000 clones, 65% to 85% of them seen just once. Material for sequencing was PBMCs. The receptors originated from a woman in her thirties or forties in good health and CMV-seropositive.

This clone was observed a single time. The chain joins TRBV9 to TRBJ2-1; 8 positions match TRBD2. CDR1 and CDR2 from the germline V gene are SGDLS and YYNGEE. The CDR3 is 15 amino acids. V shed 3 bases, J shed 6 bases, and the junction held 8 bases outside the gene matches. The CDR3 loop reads CASSANPGLVNEQFF. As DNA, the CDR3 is TGTGCCAGCAGCGCAAATCCGGGACTAGTCAATGAGCAGTTCTTC.

The CDR3 sequence is CASEGLGVSYNEQFF. CDR3 DNA: TGTGCCAGTGAGGGACTCGGGGTATCCTACAATGAGCAGTTCTTC. V is TRBV6-6 and J is TRBJ2-1; possibly TRBD2 for D (6 bases). CDR3 size: 15 residues. With 9 bases removed from V and 1 base from J, the gap between germline ends came to 16 bases. CDR1 and CDR2 (germline): MNHNY, SVGAGI (reference sequence).

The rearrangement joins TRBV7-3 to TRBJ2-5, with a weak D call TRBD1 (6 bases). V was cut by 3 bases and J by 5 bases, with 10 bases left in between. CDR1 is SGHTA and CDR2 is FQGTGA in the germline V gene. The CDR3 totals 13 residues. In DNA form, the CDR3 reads TGTGCCAGCAGCTTCAGGGGAGACGAGACCCAGTACTTC. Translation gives CASSFRGDETQYF. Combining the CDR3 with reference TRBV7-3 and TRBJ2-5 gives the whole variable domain GAGVSQTPSNKVTEKGKYVELRCDPISGHTALYWYRQSLGQGPEFLIYFQGTGAADDSGLPNDRFFAVRPEGSVSTLKIQRTERGDSAVYLCASSFRGDETQYFGPGTRLLVL.

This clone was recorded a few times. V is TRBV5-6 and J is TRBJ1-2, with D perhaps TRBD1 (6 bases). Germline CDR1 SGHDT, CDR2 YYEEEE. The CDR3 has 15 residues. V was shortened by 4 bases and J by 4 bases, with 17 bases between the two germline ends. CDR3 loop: CASSEMTGGSYGYTF. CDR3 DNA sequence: TGTGCCAGCAGCGAAATGACAGGAGGAAGCTATGGCTACACCTTC.

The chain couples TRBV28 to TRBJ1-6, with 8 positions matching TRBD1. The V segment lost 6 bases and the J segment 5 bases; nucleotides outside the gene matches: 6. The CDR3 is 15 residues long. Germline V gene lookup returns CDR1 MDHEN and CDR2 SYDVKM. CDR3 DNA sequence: TGTGCCAGCAGCCGACAGGGGCCTGATAATTCACCCCTCCACTTT. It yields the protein CASSRQGPDNSPLHF.

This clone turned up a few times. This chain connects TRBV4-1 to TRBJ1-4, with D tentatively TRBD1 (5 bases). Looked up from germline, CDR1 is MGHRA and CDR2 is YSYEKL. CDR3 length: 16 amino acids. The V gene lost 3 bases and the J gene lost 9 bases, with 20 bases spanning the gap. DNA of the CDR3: TGCGCCAGCAGCCACATTGAAGCGGGACCTCCCCAAAAACTGTTTTTT. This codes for CASSHIEAGPPQKLFF.

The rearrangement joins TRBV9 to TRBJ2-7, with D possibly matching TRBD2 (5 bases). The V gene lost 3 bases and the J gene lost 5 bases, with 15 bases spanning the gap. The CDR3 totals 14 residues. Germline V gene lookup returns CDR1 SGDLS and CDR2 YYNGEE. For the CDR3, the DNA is TGTGCCAGCAGCGCGCCGAGGGCAGACCACGAGCAGTACTTC. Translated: CASSAPRADHEQYF.

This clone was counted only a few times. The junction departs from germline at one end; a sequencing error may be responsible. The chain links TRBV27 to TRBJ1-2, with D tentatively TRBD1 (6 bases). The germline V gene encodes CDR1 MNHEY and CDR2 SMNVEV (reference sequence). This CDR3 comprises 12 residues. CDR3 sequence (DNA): TGTGCCAGCAGTTCCTCGGGAGGACAGCCCTTCTTC. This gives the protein CASSSSGGQPFF.

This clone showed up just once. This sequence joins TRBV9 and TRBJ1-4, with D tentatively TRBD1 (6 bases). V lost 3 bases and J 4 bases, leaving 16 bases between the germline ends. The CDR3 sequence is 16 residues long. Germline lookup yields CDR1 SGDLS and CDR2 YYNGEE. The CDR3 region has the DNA TGTGCCAGCAGCGCTCACTCGGGGGGCTTTAATGAAAAACTGTTTTTT. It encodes CASSAHSGGFNEKLFF.

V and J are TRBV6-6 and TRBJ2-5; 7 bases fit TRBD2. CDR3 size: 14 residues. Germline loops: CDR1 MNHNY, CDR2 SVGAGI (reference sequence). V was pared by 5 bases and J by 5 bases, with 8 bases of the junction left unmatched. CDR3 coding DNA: TGTGCCAGCAGTCGACTAGCTCTGGGGGAGACCCAGTACTTC. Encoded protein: CASSRLALGETQYF.

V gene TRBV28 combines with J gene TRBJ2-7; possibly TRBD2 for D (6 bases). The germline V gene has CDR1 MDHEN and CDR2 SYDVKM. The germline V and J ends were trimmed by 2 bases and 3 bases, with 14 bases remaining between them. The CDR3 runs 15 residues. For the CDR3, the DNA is TGTGCCAGCAGTTTAGCCGGGACTCAATACTACGAGCAGTACTTC. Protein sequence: CASSLAGTQYYEQYF.

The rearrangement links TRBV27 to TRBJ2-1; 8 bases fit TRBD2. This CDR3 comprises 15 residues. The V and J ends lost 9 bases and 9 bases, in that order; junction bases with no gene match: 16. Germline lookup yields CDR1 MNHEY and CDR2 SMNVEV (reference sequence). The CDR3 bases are TGTGCCAGTACCCCGGGAGGGACCAGGTTCGGTGAGCAGTTCTTC. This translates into CASTPGGTRFGEQFF.

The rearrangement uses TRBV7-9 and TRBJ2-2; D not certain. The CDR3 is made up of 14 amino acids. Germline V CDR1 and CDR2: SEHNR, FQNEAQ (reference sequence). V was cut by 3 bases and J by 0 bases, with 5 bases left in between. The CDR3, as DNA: TGTGCCAGCAGCTTTCTTACGAACACCGGGGAGCTGTTTTTT. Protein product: CASSFLTNTGELFF.

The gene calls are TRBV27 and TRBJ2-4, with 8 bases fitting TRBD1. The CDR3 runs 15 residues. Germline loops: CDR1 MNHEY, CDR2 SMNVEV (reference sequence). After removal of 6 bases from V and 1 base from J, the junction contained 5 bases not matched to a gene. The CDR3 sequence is CASRSQGEAKNIQYF. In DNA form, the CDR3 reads TGTGCCAGCAGATCACAGGGGGAGGCCAAAAACATTCAGTACTTC.

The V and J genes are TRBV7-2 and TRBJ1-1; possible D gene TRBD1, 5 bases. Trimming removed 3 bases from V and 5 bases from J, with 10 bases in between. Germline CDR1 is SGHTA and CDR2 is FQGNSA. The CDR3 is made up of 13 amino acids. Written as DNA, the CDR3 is TGTGCCAGCAGCTTCATAGGGGTAACTGAAGCTTTCTTT. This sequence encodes CASSFIGVTEAFF.

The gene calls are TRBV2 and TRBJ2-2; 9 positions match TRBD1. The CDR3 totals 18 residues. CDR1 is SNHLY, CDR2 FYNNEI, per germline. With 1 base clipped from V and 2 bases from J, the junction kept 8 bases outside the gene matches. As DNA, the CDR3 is TGTGCCAGCAGTGAAGTTGGGACAGGGCCACTTAACACCGGGGAGCTGTTTTTT. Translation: CASSEVGTGPLNTGELFF.

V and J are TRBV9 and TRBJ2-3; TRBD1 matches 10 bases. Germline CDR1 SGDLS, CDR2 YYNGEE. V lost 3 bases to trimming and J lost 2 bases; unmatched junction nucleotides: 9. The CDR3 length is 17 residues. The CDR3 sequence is CASSDPGQGSYTDTQYF. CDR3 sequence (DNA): TGTGCCAGCAGCGATCCGGGACAGGGGTCTTACACAGATACGCAGTATTTT.

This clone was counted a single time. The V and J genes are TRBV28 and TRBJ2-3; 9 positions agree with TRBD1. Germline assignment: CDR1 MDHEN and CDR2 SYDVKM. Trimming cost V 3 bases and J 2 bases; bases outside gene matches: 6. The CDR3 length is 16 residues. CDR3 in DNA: TGTGCCAGCAGTTTCCGGGACAGGGCACTCACAGATACGCAGTATTTT. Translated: CASSFRDRALTDTQYF.

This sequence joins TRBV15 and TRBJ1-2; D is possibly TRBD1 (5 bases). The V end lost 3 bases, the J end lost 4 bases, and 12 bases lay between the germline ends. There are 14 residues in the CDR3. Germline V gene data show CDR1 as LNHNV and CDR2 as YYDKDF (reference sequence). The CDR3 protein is CATSSSGDFYGYTF. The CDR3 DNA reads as TGTGCCACCAGCAGCTCTGGGGACTTCTATGGCTACACCTTC.

CDR3 sequence: CSVAGTGGRTNEQFF. Written as DNA, the CDR3 is TGCAGCGTTGCCGGGACAGGGGGTAGAACTAATGAGCAGTTCTTC. The genes are TRBV29-1 and TRBJ2-1; 11 positions match TRBD1. V dropped 4 bases and J dropped 7; count of bases not matched to a gene: 9. The CDR3 sequence is 15 residues long. Germline V lookup: CDR1 SQVTM, CDR2 ANQGSEA.

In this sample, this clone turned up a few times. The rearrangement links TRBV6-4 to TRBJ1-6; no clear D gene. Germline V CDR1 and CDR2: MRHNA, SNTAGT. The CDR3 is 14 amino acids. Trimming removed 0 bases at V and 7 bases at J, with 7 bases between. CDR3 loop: CASSDSMENSPLHF. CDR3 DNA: TGTGCCAGCAGTGACTCGATGGAGAATTCACCCCTCCACTTT.

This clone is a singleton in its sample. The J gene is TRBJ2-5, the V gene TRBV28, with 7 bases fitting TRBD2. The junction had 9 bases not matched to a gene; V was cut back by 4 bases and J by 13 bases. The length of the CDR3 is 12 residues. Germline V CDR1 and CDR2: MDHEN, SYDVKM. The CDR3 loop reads CASSSRTRAWYF. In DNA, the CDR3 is TGTGCCAGCAGTTCCCGGACTAGAGCCTGGTACTTC. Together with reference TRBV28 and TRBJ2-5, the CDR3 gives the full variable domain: DVKVTQSSRYLVKRTGEKVFLECVQDMDHENMFWYRQDPGLGLRLIYFSYDVKMKEKGDIPEGYSVSREKKERFSLILESASTNQTSMYLCASSSRTRAWYFGPGTRLLVL.

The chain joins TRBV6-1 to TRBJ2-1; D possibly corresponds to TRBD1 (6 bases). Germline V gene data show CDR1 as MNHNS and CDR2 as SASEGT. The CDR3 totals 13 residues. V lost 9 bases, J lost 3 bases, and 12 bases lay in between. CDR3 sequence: CARETGNYNEQFF. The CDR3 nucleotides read TGTGCCAGAGAGACAGGAAACTACAATGAGCAGTTCTTC.